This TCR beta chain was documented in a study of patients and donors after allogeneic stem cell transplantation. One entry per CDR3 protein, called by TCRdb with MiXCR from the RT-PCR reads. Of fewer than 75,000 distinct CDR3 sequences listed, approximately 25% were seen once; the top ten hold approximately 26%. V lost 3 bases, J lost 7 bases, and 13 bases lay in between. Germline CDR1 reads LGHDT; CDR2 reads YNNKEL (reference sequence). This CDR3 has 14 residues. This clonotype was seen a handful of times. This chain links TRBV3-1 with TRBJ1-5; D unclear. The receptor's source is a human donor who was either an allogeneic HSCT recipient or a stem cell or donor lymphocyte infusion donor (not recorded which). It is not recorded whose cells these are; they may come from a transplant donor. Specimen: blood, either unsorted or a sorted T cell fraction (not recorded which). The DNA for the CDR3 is TGTGCCAGCAGCCAGAACTGGGGTAGGCAGCCCCAGCATTTT. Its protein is CASSQNWGRQPQHF.